A single sample is the source of the 18 T cell receptor beta chains below, sequenced in a study of CD8 T cells in ankylosing spondylitis. MiXCR, applied by TCRdb to the 5' RACE reads, yields one record per CDR3 protein. The table lists over 130,000 distinct CDR3 sequences, around 45% of them singletons. The sequenced material came from synovial fluid, either unsorted or a sorted T cell fraction (not recorded which). The receptors come from a male donor with ankylosing spondylitis.

In this sample, this clonotype turned up a few times. The chain recombines TRBV30 with TRBJ2-7, with D maybe TRBD1 (6 bases). Germline V lookup: CDR1 GTSNPN, CDR2 SVGIG (reference sequence). The CDR3 has 12 amino acids. Trimming removed 2 bases from V and 6 bases from J, with 11 bases in between. The CDR3 DNA reads as TGTGCCTGGAGTACAGGGATCGGCGAGCAGTACTTC. It codes for CAWSTGIGEQYF. The full variable domain, with the rest looked up from reference TRBV30 and TRBJ2-7, is SQTIHQWPATLVQPVGSPLSLECTVEGTSNPNLYWYRQAAGRGLQLLFYSVGIGQISSEVPQNLSASRPQDRQFILSSKKLLLSDSGFYLCAWSTGIGEQYFGPGTRLTVT.

The chain uses TRBV7-9 and TRBJ2-1; 7 bases align to TRBD2. Per the germline V gene, CDR1 is SEHNR and CDR2 is FQNEAQ (reference sequence). The CDR3 consists of 16 residues. The junction had 11 bases not matched to a gene; V was cut back by 5 bases and J by 4 bases. CDR3 coding DNA: TGTGCCAGCAGCCCCCCGGAGGGCGGGGGTTACAATGAGCAGTTCTTC. Translation gives CASSPPEGGGYNEQFF.

In DNA form, the CDR3 reads TGTGCCAGCAGCTTCCCCCCAGCGGGGAGAAAGTATTTT. Amino acids: CASSFPPAGRKYF. The V and J genes are TRBV7-8 and TRBJ2-3; 7 bases map to TRBD2. CDR1 and CDR2 (germline): SGHVS, FQNEAQ. V was clipped by 3 bases and J by 13 bases; unmatched bases: 10. The length of the CDR3 is 13 residues.

The chain joins TRBV20-1 to TRBJ2-1; perhaps TRBD2 as D (6 bases). Looked up from germline, CDR1 is DFQATT and CDR2 is SNEGSKA (reference sequence). The V gene lost 0 bases and the J gene lost 0 bases, with 12 bases spanning the gap. The CDR3 contains 16 residues. The CDR3 protein is CSARDVEGPSYNEQFF. In nucleotides, the CDR3 is TGCAGTGCTAGAGATGTGGAGGGGCCCTCCTACAATGAGCAGTTCTTC.

The chain has TRBV6-1 and TRBJ2-1; 10 bases line up with TRBD1. Per the germline V gene, CDR1 is MNHNS and CDR2 is SASEGT. The CDR3 extends over 16 amino acids. V dropped 5 bases and J dropped 3; count of bases not matched to a gene: 7. The CDR3 DNA reads as TGTGCCAGCAGTAGCCCCGGACAGGGGGGCTACAATGAGCAGTTCTTC. Residues: CASSSPGQGGYNEQFF.

This CDR3 is CASSLRDRTLDGYTF. The CDR3 region has the DNA TGTGCCAGCAGTTTAAGGGACAGGACATTAGATGGCTACACCTTC. V is TRBV12-3 or TRBV12-4 and J is TRBJ1-2; 8 bases match TRBD1. The CDR3 loop spans 15 amino acids. V shed 2 bases, J shed 6 bases, and the junction held 8 bases outside the gene matches.

The rearrangement joins TRBV4-1 to TRBJ1-6; D is undetermined. The V end was cut by 1 base, the J end by 9 bases, with 4 bases between. This CDR3 has 12 amino acids. Germline V gene lookup returns CDR1 MGHRA and CDR2 YSYEKL. This CDR3 reads CASSQVGSPLHF. DNA for the CDR3: TGCGCCAGCAGCCAAGTCGGTTCACCCCTCCACTTT.

The chain has TRBV11-2 and TRBJ1-1, with unresolved D. Looked up from germline, CDR1 is SGHAT and CDR2 is FQNNGV. The CDR3 length is 15 residues. V lost 0 bases and J lost 1, with 9 bases in between. This CDR3 reads CASSLEVGANTEAFF. The CDR3 DNA is TGTGCCAGCAGCTTAGAGGTGGGCGCGAACACTGAAGCTTTCTTT. The full variable domain, completed using reference TRBV11-2 and TRBJ1-1, is EAGVAQSPRYKIIEKRQSVAFWCNPISGHATLYWYQQILGQGPKLLIQFQNNGVVDDSQLPKDRFSAERLKGVDSTLKIQPAKLEDSAVYLCASSLEVGANTEAFFGQGTRLTVV.

The genes are TRBV12-3 or TRBV12-4 and TRBJ1-6; 7 nucleotides line up with TRBD1. The CDR3 totals 14 residues. With 5 bases clipped from V and 6 bases from J, the junction kept 4 bases outside the gene matches. The CDR3 sequence is CASSHRGGNSPLHF. The CDR3 DNA is TGTGCCAGCAGTCACAGGGGTGGTAATTCACCCCTCCACTTT.

This clonotype was found a few times. The genes are TRBV6-2 or TRBV6-3 and TRBJ2-3; D is unclear. The CDR3 sequence is 15 residues long. V lost 5 bases to trimming and J lost 6 bases, with 18 bases between them. Germline CDR1 is MNHEY and CDR2 is SVGEGT. DNA for the CDR3: TGTGCCAGCAGTCAGCTCGTCGTTGGTCCGGATACGCAGTATTTT. Its protein product is CASSQLVVGPDTQYF.

CDR3 amino acids: CSAGGLTFSYEQYF. The DNA of the CDR3 is TGCAGTGCTGGGGGACTAACATTCTCCTACGAGCAGTACTTC. The chain employs TRBV20-1 and TRBJ2-7; 7 nucleotides align to TRBD2. The germline CDR1 and CDR2 sequences are DFQATT and SNEGSKA (reference sequence). V shed 5 bases and J 0 bases; nucleotides not matched to a gene: 7. CDR3 size: 14 residues.

The V gene is TRBV20-1, the J gene TRBJ2-7; unclear D gene. Germline lookup yields CDR1 DFQATT and CDR2 SNEGSKA (reference sequence). Deletions cut 0 bases from V and 6 bases from J, with 9 bases between. This CDR3 is built from 12 residues. Here the CDR3 DNA reads TGCAGTGCTAGAGATAGGATGGGCGAGCAGTACTTC. Translating gives CSARDRMGEQYF.

The CDR3, as DNA: TGCGCCAGCAGTTTTACCTCCCTCACCGGGGAGCTGTTTTTT. Its protein product is CASSFTSLTGELFF. The chain combines TRBV5-1 with TRBJ2-2; D gene ambiguous. V lost 5 bases and J 4 bases, leaving 12 bases between the germline ends. The length of the CDR3 is 14 residues. The germline V gene has CDR1 SGHRS and CDR2 YFSETQ.

This clonotype showed up just a few times. This chain connects TRBV28 to TRBJ2-7, with a tentative D call TRBD2 (5 bases). Germline-derived CDR1 and CDR2 are MDHEN and SYDVKM. The CDR3 is made up of 18 amino acids. The V and J ends lost 0 bases and 7 bases respectively, with 25 bases between them. CDR3 in DNA: TGTGCCAGCAGTTTATGCCCCTATCACTGCCGGGAAACGGGTGAGCAGTACTTC. Its translation: CASSLCPYHCRETGEQYF.

This clonotype turned up a few times. The chain carries TRBV6-5 and TRBJ1-1, with D possibly matching TRBD1 (5 bases). V lost 0 bases, J lost 7 bases, and 12 bases lay in between. The CDR3 covers 14 residues. Germline V gene sequence: CDR1 MNHEY, CDR2 SVGAGI. The CDR3 DNA sequence: TGTGCCAGCAGTTACTCAAACACAGGTATTGAAGCTTTCTTT. Its translation is CASSYSNTGIEAFF.

This chain links TRBV4-1 with TRBJ2-5, with TRBD2 identical over 16 bases. V shed 0 bases and J 3 bases; nucleotides not matched to a gene: 7. Germline V gene sequence: CDR1 MGHRA, CDR2 YSYEKL. This CDR3 is 19 amino acids long. The CDR3 loop reads CASSQDPTGTSGREETQYF. CDR3 sequence (DNA): TGCGCCAGCAGCCAAGATCCTACCGGGACTAGCGGGAGGGAAGAGACCCAGTACTTC.

This sequence joins TRBV7-9 and TRBJ1-1; possibly TRBD1 for D (5 bases). The CDR3 is 15 residues long. Germline CDR1 and CDR2: SEHNR and FQNEAQ (reference sequence). V lost 0 bases, J lost 2 bases, and 10 bases lay in between. The DNA of the CDR3 is TGTGCCAGCAGCTTAGCGAGACAGAGAAACACTGAAGCTTTCTTT. Protein: CASSLARQRNTEAFF.

The chain recombines TRBV15 with TRBJ2-1, with D hard to call. Per the germline V gene, CDR1 is LNHNV and CDR2 is YYDKDF (reference sequence). CDR3 length: 13 residues. The V end lost 5 bases, the J end lost 4 bases, and 9 bases lay between the germline ends. CDR3 amino acids: CATSDGAYNEQFF. The CDR3 bases are TGTGCCACCAGCGATGGCGCTTACAATGAGCAGTTCTTC. Complete variable domain (other parts from reference TRBV15 and TRBJ2-1): DAMVIQNPRYQVTQFGKPVTLSCSQTLNHNVMYWYQQKSSQAPKLLFHYYDKDFNNEADTPDNFQSRRPNTSFCFLDIRSPGLGDTAMYLCATSDGAYNEQFFGPGTRLTVL.